A selection of T cell receptor beta chains follows, all from one sample in a study of cytomegalovirus exposure and HLA in healthy donors. Only in-frame clones appear in the TCRdb table, and some are missing; sequencing was by immunoSEQ multiplex PCR. This table has 120,000 or so clones, 82% appearing once. The sequencing input was PBMCs. These receptors were collected from a male donor in good health and CMV-seropositive. The conserved cysteine and the conserved F or W are not part of the CDR3 here.

v_gene | CDR3aa
TRBV11-2 | ASSFGTANEQF
TRBV4-2 | ASSQDGSINEQF
TRBV27 | ASSLSFVGLAGTFPYNEQF
TRBV30 | AWATGQSFQSEQY
TRBV18 | ASSRAGPDTEAF
TRBV4-3 | ASSQDEALPGELF
TRBV4-3 | ASSQARYGVYEQY
TRBV7-2 | ASSLSMRAPLH
TRBV5-1 | ASSFSGVQEEQY
TRBV7-9 | ASSPGGGVNGLENEQF
TRBV11-2 | ASSRFRDFFSSYEQY
TRBV7-9 | ASSLSLSSYEQY
TRBV30 | AWSAEEAGNEQF
TRBV7-9 | ASSFSQLAGGPDEQY
TRBV10-3 | AIGRGAGYEQY
TRBV7-3 | ASSSNREHTEAF
TRBV28 | ATRSAGAGREKLF
TRBV5-1 | ASSLTGMNNQPQH
TRBV19 | ASSPSGFSPYNEQF
TRBV7-8 | ASSFRTGEGGELF
TRBV4-3 | ASSQARDTEAF
TRBV6-5 | ASSQQGTGMGQY
TRBV12-5 | ASGGTSGYNEQF
TRBV28 | ASSSPFRLASYEQY
TRBV7-3 | ASSPGGEGAGETQY
TRBV15 | ATSREPPDRAHNEQF
TRBV30 | AWAHDGGIKEKLF
TRBV6-6 | ASSSGRTSGHNEQF
TRBV18 | ASSQGQGQLGHT
TRBV19 | ASSIEGLPTNEKLF
TRBV28 | ASTSGTRNTGELF
TRBV4-2 | ASSQDLQSISTGELF
TRBV7-2 | ASSLERTREETQY
TRBV7-9 | ASSLVGGYEQY
TRBV30 | AWSALTGPEQY
TRBV5-5 | ASSLGPGGLYEQY
TRBV27 | ASSSQTYEQY
TRBV11-1 | ASSGQAPSEQY
TRBV27 | ASSLSGLSSYEQY
TRBV5-1 | ASSGAAIQETQY
TRBV28 | ASGLDRNNEQF
TRBV5-1 | ASKKGALGYT
TRBV19 | AARTSGRDEQF
TRBV7-7 | ASSLGGGGPYYNEQF
TRBV7-9 | ASQTGTSNGELF